The clone carrying this T cell receptor beta chain was counted many times. This record belongs to a study of regulatory T cells in long-lasting Graves disease. Study-level information: Graves' patients diagnosed newly had used antithyroid drugs under 3 months.

Time point meaning: newly diagnosed GD, antithyroid drugs for less than 3 months. Preparation of the TCR library used RNA extracted from PBMCs. In Xi'an, China, an endocrinology department was the source of patients. With V trimmed by 4 bases and J by 4 bases, 10 bases remained unmatched. The CDR3 loop spans 15 amino acids. Looked up from germline, CDR1 is SGHVS and CDR2 is FNYEAQ. Library construction for TCR beta used iRepertoire HTBI primers and Arm-PCR of CDR3 regions. TCRdb re-called the multiplex PCR reads through MiXCR, storing one row per CDR3 protein. The repertoire holds about 620,000 distinct CDR3 sequences, about 16% seen once, with 18% in the top ten. These data were also reused for a study on T cells in Graves' hyperthyroidism and ophthalmopathy. That investigation notes: HTBI primers were the set used in a first-round RT-PCR of the TCR CDR3. Blood also showed most of the thyroid clonotypes that were expanded above 0.001.

The chain joins TRBV7-6 to TRBJ2-7; 7 bases fit TRBD1. The TCR sequence derives from a woman younger than 45 with Graves disease. The sequences come from peripheral blood mononuclear cells (PBMCs), collected at new diagnosis, from a patient treated with antithyroid drugs. This CDR3 is CASSSGSGQHYEQYF. CDR3 nucleotides: TGTGCCAGCAGCTCGGGCTCGGGACAGCATTACGAGCAGTACTTC. The variable domain in full, with the rest retrieved from reference TRBV7-6 and TRBJ2-7, is GAGVSQSPRYKVTKRGQDVALRCDPISGHVSLYWYRQALGQGPEFLTYFNYEAQQDKSGLPNDRFSAERPEGSISTLTIQRTEQRDSAMYRCASSSGSGQHYEQYFGPGTRLTVT.